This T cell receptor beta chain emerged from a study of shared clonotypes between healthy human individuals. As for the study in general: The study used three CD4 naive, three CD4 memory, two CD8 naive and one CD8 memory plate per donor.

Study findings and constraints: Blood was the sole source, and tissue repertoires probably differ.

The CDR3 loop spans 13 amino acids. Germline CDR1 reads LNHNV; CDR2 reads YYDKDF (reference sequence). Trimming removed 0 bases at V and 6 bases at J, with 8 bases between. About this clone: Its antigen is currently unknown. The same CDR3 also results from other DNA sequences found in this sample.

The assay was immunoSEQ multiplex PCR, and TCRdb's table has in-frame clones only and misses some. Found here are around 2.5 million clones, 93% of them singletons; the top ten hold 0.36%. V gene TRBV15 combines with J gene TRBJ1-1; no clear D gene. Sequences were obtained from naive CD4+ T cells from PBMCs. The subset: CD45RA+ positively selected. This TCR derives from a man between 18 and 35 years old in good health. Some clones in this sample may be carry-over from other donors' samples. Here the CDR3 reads CATSRDLEAEAFF. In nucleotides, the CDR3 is TGTGCCACCAGCAGAGACCTGGAGGCTGAAGCTTTCTTT.